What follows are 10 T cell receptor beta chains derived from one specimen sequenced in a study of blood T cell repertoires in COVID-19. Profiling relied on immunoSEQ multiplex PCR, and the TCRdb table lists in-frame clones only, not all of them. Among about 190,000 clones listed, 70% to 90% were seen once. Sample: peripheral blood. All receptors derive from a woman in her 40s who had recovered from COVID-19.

CDR3 bases: TGTGCCAGCAGCATCAGACAGGGGGTGGTGGACGAGCAGTACTTC. Translating it yields CASSIRQGVVDEQYF. The V and J genes are TRBV13 and TRBJ2-7; 9 positions agree with TRBD1. The germline CDR1 and CDR2 sequences are PRHDT and FYEKMQ (reference sequence). J was trimmed by 5 bases and V by 5 bases; bases with no gene match: 10. This CDR3 has 15 amino acids.

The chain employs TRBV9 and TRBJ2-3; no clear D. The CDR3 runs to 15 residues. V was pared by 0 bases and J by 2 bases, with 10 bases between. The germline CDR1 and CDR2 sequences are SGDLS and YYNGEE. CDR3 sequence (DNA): TGTGCCAGCAGCGTAGGGGCCGGTCCCACAGATACGCAGTATTTT. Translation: CASSVGAGPTDTQYF.

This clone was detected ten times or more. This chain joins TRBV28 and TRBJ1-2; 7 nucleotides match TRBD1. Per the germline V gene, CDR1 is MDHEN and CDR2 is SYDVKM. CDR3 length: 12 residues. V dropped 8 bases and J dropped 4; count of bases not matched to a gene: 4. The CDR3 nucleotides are TGTGCCAGCCTTACAGGGGCCTATGGCTACACCTTC. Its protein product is CASLTGAYGYTF.

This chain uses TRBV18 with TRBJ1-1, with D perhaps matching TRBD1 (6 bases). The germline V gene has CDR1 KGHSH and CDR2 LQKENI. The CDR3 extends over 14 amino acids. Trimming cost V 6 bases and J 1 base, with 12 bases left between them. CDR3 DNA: TGTGCCAGCTCCGCGCCAGGGGAGAACACTGAAGCTTTCTTT. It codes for CASSAPGENTEAFF.

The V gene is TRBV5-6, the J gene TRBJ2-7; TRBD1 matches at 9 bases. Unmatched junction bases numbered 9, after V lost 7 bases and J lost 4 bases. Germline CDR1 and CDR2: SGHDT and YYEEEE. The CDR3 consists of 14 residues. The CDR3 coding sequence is TGTGCCAGCCACCCGACAGGGGGTCCATACGAGCAGTACTTC. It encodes CASHPTGGPYEQYF.

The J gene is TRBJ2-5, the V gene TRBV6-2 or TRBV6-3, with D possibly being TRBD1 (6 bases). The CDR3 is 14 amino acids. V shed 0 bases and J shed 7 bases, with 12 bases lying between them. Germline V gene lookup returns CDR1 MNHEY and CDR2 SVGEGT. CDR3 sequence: CASSYSMGAMTQYF. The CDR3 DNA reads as TGTGCCAGCAGTTACTCGATGGGGGCCATGACCCAGTACTTC.

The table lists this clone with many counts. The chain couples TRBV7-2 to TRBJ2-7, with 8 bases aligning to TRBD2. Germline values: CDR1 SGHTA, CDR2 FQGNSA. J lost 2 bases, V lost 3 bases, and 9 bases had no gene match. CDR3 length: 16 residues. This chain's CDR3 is CASSLASGFPTYEQYF. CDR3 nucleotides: TGTGCCAGCAGCTTGGCTAGCGGGTTCCCCACCTACGAGCAGTACTTC.

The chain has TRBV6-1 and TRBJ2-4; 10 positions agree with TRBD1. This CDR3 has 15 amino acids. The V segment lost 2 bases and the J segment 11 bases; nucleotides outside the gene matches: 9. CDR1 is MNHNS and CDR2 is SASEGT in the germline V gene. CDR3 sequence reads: CASSESAGTGELQYF. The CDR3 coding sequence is TGTGCCAGCAGTGAAAGCGCGGGGACAGGGGAACTTCAGTACTTC.

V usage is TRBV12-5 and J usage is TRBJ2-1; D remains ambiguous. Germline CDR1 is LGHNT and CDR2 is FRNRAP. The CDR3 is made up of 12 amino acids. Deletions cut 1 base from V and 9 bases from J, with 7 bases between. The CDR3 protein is CASGLGHTEQFF. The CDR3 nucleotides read TGTGCTAGTGGTTTGGGACATACTGAGCAGTTCTTC.

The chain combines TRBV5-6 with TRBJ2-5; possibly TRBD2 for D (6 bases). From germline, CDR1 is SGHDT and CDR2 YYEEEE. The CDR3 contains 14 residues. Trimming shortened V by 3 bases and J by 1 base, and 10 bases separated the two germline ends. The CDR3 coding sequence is TGTGCCAGCAGCTGGGTCGGGGGCCAAGAGACCCAGTACTTC. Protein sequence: CASSWVGGQETQYF.